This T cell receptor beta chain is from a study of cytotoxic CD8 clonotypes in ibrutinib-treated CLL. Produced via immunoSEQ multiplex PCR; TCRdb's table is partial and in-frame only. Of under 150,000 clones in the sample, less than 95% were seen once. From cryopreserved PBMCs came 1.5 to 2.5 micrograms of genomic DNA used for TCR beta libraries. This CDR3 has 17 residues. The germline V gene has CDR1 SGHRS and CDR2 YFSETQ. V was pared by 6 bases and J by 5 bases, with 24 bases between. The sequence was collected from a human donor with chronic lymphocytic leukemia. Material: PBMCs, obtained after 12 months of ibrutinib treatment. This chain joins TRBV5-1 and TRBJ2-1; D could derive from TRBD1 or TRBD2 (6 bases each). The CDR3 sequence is CASTKSGGGGTNNEQFF. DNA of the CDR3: TGCGCCAGCACGAAATCCGGGGGCGGCGGGACCAACAATGAGCAGTTCTTC.